This T cell receptor beta chain was recovered during a study of blood T cell repertoires in COVID-19 (dated by TCRdb to 2019 to 2021). With regard to the full study: Samples from collaborators originated in the United States, Italy and Spain and spanned both the acute and convalescent phases of COVID-19. Where HLA class I and class II types were available, the types were taken from metadata supplied by the sample provider, not from assay-based typing. The material from the prospective study consisted of cDNA or gDNA derived from T cells, B-cell-depleted T cells, or PBMCs. The samples were drawn from two sources: the first 160 participants of the ongoing ImmuneRACE study, and 1,200 or so subjects contributed by 6 global collaborators. A freely available public database, intended as a resource for researchers studying the immune response to SARS-CoV-2, is where the repertoires were released. The dataset comprised deeply sampled blood TCRbeta repertoires from subjects exposed to, actively infected with, or recovered from COVID-19. Nearly every sample came with metadata listing a de-identified subject ID, COVID-19 status, age in years and sex. Study-wide conclusions, independent of this receptor: How much clinical and demographic metadata was included differed by source and by participant, and the metadata was provided uncurated.

To note about this clone: No cognate antigen has been identified for it. Per-base quality was not reported, and no clone a single base away is much larger than it.

Collaborating institutions collected whole blood in K2EDTA tubes following their own protocols. Collaborator samples were shipped for TCRbeta analysis as frozen whole blood, isolated PBMCs, or DNA extracted from either sample type. The V end loses 7 bases and the J end loses 10 bases, and a stretch of 19 bases separates them. From a lookup of the germline V gene, CDR1 and CDR2 are SGHDN and FVKESK. The CDR3 sequence holds 13 residues, the cysteine and phenylalanine included. Left in the record is the CDR3 DNA by itself, 39 bases read in frame from the first base. The immunoSEQ Assay, a bias-controlled multiplex PCR, was used to amplify TCRbeta CDR3 regions from genomic DNA. The study's own analysis went as follows. The number of nucleated cells in each sample was estimated by amplification of reference gene primers within the assay. To quantify the absolute abundance of each unique TCRbeta CDR3 rearrangement, sequence reads were collapsed and filtered. For each sample, productive Simpson clonality was calculated as the square root of Simpson's diversity index across productive rearrangements. In its TCRdb copy, this immuneACCESS table keeps in-frame sequences only and misses some clones. Where compared with another copy, unresolved V genes explain less than half of these, and the others have no known cause. V and J calls and clone size come straight from that table; D and trimming were deduced from the DNA. The sample profile shows more than 65,000 clones; 70% to 80% of them were found once. The ten top clones hold under 40% of the sample.

Sequencing was carried out using peripheral blood. The chain couples TRBV14 to TRBJ1-1, with TRBD1 tentatively as D gene (6 bases match). The clonotype comes from a woman in her seventies with acute or convalescent COVID-19. The sequenced DNA: TGTGCCAGCACCCGAAAGGAAACAGGGCCAGCTTTCTTT. The resulting protein is CASTRKETGPAFF.